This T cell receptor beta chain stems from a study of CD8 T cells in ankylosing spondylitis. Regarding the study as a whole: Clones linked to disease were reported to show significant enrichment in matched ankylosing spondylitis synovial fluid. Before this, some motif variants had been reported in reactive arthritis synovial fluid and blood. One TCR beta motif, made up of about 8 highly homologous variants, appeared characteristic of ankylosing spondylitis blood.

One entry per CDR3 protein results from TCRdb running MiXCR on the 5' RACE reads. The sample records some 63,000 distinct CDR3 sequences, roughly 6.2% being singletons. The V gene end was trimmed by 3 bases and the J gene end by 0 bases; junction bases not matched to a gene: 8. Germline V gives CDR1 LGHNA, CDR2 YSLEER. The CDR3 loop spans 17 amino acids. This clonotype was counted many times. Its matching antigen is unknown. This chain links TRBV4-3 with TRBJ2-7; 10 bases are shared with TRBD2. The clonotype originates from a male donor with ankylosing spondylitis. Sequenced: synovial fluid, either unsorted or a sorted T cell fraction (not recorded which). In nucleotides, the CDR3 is TGCGCCAGCAGCCATCGTCCACTAGCGGGAAGCTCCTACGAGCAGTACTTC. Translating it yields CASSHRPLAGSSYEQYF.